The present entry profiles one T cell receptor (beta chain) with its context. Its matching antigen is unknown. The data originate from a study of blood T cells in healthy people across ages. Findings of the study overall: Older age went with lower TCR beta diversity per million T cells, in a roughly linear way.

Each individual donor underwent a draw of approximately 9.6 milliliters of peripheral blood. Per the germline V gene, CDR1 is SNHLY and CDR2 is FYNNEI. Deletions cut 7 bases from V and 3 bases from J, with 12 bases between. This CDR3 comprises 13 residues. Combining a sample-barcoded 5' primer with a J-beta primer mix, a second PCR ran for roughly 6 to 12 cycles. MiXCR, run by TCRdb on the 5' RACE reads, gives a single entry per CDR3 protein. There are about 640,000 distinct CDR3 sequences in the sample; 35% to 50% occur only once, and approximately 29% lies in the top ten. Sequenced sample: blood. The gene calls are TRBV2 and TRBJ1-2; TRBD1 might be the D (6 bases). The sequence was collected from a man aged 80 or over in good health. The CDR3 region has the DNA TGTGCCAGCATCCAGACAGGATACTATGGCTACACCTTC. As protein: CASIQTGYYGYTF.